This is a list of T cell receptor beta chains from one sample in a study of Tregs in tolerant kidney transplant recipients. The protocol was immunoSEQ multiplex PCR, while the TCRdb copy is restricted to in-frame clones and leaves out a portion. The sample holds roughly 99,000 clones, approximately 94% seen once. Sequences were derived from CD4+ T cells from blood, sampled before the transplant. These receptors originate from a human donor who received a combined kidney and bone marrow transplant. Each CDR3 is given with its conserved first and last residue. The D gene is left open where the match is weak. Clone size is stated in some rows and not others, as once, few, many or a class when expanded.

J,size,D,V,DNA,CDR3
TRBJ2-7,once,NA,TRBV7-2,TGTGCCAGCAGCTCTACCGGGACACGGGCCTACGAGCAGTACTTC,CASSSTGTRAYEQYF
TRBJ1-6,NA,TRBD1,TRBV7-2,TGTGCCAGCAGACCCGACAGGGCGGACAATTCACCCCTCCACTTT,CASRPDRADNSPLHF
TRBJ2-2,NA,TRBD2,TRBV7-2,TGTGCCAGCAGCTTCCTAGCGGGAGACACCGGGGAGCTGTTTTTT,CASSFLAGDTGELFF
TRBJ2-7,NA,NA,TRBV9,TGTGCCAGCAGCAACCGGGACTTTGTGCTGTACTTC,CASSNRDFVLYF
TRBJ1-1,NA,NA,TRBV30,TGTGCCTGGAACCGGGACTTAGATAGCACTGAAGCTTTCTTT,CAWNRDLDSTEAFF
TRBJ2-1,NA,TRBD1,TRBV5-1,TGCGCCAGCAGCTTAGTACCGGGACAGGGGGCAGGGGAGCAGTTCTTC,CASSLVPGQGAGEQFF
TRBJ2-7,NA,NA,TRBV11-2,TGTGCCAGCAGCTTACTGGCAGGGCTGTCCTACGAGCAGTACTTC,CASSLLAGLSYEQYF
TRBJ2-2,NA,NA,TRBV11-2,TGTGCCAGCAGCTTAGTGGGCGCCGGGGAGCTGTTTTTT,CASSLVGAGELFF
TRBJ1-5,NA,TRBD1,TRBV6-1,TGTGCCAGCAGTGAAAGATCGAAGGTTTTGAGGACAGGAGAGTATAGCAATCAGCCCCAGCATTTT,CASSERSKVLRTGEYSNQPQHF
TRBJ2-2,NA,NA,TRBV12-1,TGTGCCAGCAGCCGACAGGCGAACACCGGGGAGCTGTTTTTT,CASSRQANTGELFF
TRBJ1-2,NA,NA,TRBV7-8,TGTGCCAGCAGCTGGGACACCTACTATGGCTACACCTTC,CASSWDTYYGYTF
TRBJ1-5,NA,NA,TRBV11-2,TGTGCCAGCAGCTTTAGCGGCAATCAGCCCCAGCATTTT,CASSFSGNQPQHF
TRBJ2-7,NA,NA,TRBV5-1,TGCGCCAGCAGCCTTGGGCGCCCCAGCTACGAGCAGTACTTC,CASSLGRPSYEQYF
TRBJ2-3,NA,TRBD1,TRBV11-2,TGTGCCAGCAGCTTACACAGGGGGCTCACAGATACGCAGTATTTT,CASSLHRGLTDTQYF
TRBJ1-6,NA,NA,TRBV27,TGTGCCAGCAGTATACGCAGGGTACCAAATTCCCCCCTCCACTTT,CASSIRRVPNSPLHF
TRBJ2-7,NA,NA,TRBV6-6,TGTGCCAGCACCTCCACAGGGCCCCCCTACGAGCAGTACTTC,CASTSTGPPYEQYF
TRBJ1-4,once,NA,TRBV6-5,TGTGCCAGCAGCCGCGCTGATGAAAAACTGTTTTTT,CASSRADEKLFF
TRBJ1-2,NA,TRBD1,TRBV27,TGTGCCAGCAGTTTATACGGACAGGGCAGGAACTATGGCTACACCTTC,CASSLYGQGRNYGYTF
TRBJ1-1,NA,TRBD1,TRBV5-1,TGCGCCAGCATCAGCGGACAGGGAGGCCCTGAAGCTTTCTTT,CASISGQGGPEAFF
TRBJ2-4,NA,TRBD2,TRBV5-1,TGCGCCAGCAGCTTAACTAGCGGGAGATCGACCAAAAACATTCAGTACTTC,CASSLTSGRSTKNIQYF
TRBJ1-5,NA,TRBD1,TRBV18,TGTGCCAGCTCACCAGACAGGGGTAGCAATCAGCCCCAGCATTTT,CASSPDRGSNQPQHF
TRBJ1-2,NA,NA,TRBV4-1,TGCGCCAGCAAACCCACCCTAGGACAGCGAAACTATGGCTACACCTTC,CASKPTLGQRNYGYTF
TRBJ2-3,NA,TRBD2,TRBV5-4,TGTGCCAGCAGCAAATTAGCGGGGAAACCTGTTAGAGATACGCAGTATTTT,CASSKLAGKPVRDTQYF
TRBJ1-1,NA,NA,TRBV30,TGTGCCTGGAGAGTAGGAGGGAGTTGGACTGAAGCTTTCTTT,CAWRVGGSWTEAFF
TRBJ2-5,NA,NA,TRBV5-1,TGCGCCAGCAGCTTGGTTCCCGGGAACCGAGAGACCCAGTACTTC,CASSLVPGNRETQYF
TRBJ2-7,NA,TRBD2,TRBV30,TGTGCCTGGAGTGTTTACGCGGGAGAACAGTACTTC,CAWSVYAGEQYF
TRBJ2-1,NA,TRBD2,TRBV30,TGTGCCTGGAGTGTAGGACGCCGCGGGGGTGAGCAGTTCTTC,CAWSVGRRGGEQFF
TRBJ1-1,NA,NA,TRBV27,TGTGCCAGCAGGTTAGGGGGGGGCCGGGGCACTGAAGCTTTCTTT,CASRLGGGRGTEAFF
TRBJ2-3,NA,NA,TRBV18,TGTGCCAGCTCATCGACTGCTACAGATACGCAGTATTTT,CASSSTATDTQYF
TRBJ2-4,NA,NA,TRBV11-2,TGTGCCAGCAGCTTAGGTCATAGTAGCGTTGGCAAAAACATTCAGTACTTC,CASSLGHSSVGKNIQYF
TRBJ2-7,NA,TRBD2,TRBV30,TGTGCCTGGGCGACTAGCGACTACGAGCAGTACTTC,CAWATSDYEQYF
TRBJ2-5,NA,NA,TRBV20-1,TGCAGTGCGGTCAGGAGGGAGCAGTACTTC,CSAVRREQYF
TRBJ2-7,NA,NA,TRBV7-2,TGTGCCAGCAGCCCCACTAGCAGCTACGAGCAGTACTTC,CASSPTSSYEQYF
TRBJ1-1,NA,NA,TRBV30,TGTGCCTGGAGCGTACAAATGAACACTGAAGCTTTCTTT,CAWSVQMNTEAFF
TRBJ1-1,NA,TRBD1,TRBV6-5,TGTGCCAGCAGTTACTCGAAACACAGGGGAGCTTTCTTT,CASSYSKHRGAFF
TRBJ1-2,once,TRBD1,TRBV6-1,TGTGCCAGCAGTCTCCGACAGGGGGATAACTATGGCTACACCTTC,CASSLRQGDNYGYTF
TRBJ1-1,NA,TRBD1,TRBV7-3,TGTGCCAGCAGCACGACAGGGAGCAACACTGAAGCTTTCTTT,CASSTTGSNTEAFF
TRBJ1-2,NA,NA,TRBV5-1,TGCGCCAGCAGCCCCATGTCGACAGGTAGAAGTTATAGCTATGGCTACACCTTC,CASSPMSTGRSYSYGYTF
TRBJ1-5,NA,NA,TRBV30,TGTGCCTGGATTGCAGGGTCTGGTCAGCCCCAGCATTTT,CAWIAGSGQPQHF
TRBJ2-7,NA,NA,TRBV4-3,TGCGCCAGCAGCCAAGATACTAGGACTTACGAGCAGTACTTC,CASSQDTRTYEQYF
TRBJ2-1,NA,NA,TRBV11-2,TGTGCCAGCAGCCTCGCAATCTTTACAGGGAATGAGCAGTTCTTC,CASSLAIFTGNEQFF
TRBJ2-1,NA,TRBD2,TRBV7-3,TGTGCCAGCAGCGTCTTCCCCTTTGGCGGGAGGGGAAGTGAGCAGTTCTTC,CASSVFPFGGRGSEQFF
TRBJ2-2,NA,TRBD2,TRBV5-6,TGTGCCAGCAGCCCTAGCGGGGGGAACACCGGGGAGCTGTTTTTT,CASSPSGGNTGELFF
TRBJ2-7,NA,NA,TRBV30,TGTGCCTGGAGTCCCCGGCGGACCTACGAGCAGTACTTC,CAWSPRRTYEQYF
TRBJ2-7,once,TRBD1,TRBV18,TGTGCCAGCTCACCGGGGACAGGGGGCGCCTACGAGCAGTACTTC,CASSPGTGGAYEQYF
TRBJ1-2,NA,TRBD1,TRBV5-4,TGTGCCAGCAGCCCGGACAGGGCCCGGGGCTACACCTTC,CASSPDRARGYTF